This TCR beta chain comes out of a study of tumor and adjacent non-tumor tissue in lung cancer. The overall study: Histology: eleven to twelve adenocarcinoma, a couple of squamous cell carcinoma, 1 small cell lung cancer.

The germline CDR1 and CDR2 sequences are MNHEY and SVGEGT. This CDR3 is 17 amino acids long. Regarding this clonotype: Relative to the germline gene, one junction end is altered; a read error may explain this.

No cell sorting was done before RNA was extracted from the tissue. This non-tumor lung sample came from over 3 cm beyond the tumor edge. The library came from three nested PCR rounds adapted from ARM-PCR protocols. In TCRdb, the multiplex PCR reads were re-called with MiXCR into one record per CDR3 protein. Among about 90,000 distinct CDR3 sequences listed, about 77% were seen once. The chain recombines TRBV6-2 or TRBV6-3 with TRBJ2-7; no reliable D call. This clonotype was sampled from a woman in her fifties or sixties with non-small cell lung cancer. Sequences were obtained from distant non-tumor lung tissue. The CDR3 DNA reads as TGTGCTAGCAGTTACATTACGGTGACACCCCCTACCTACGAGCAGTACTTC. It is translated as CASSYITVTPPTYEQYF.